Listed below are T cell receptor beta chains from one sample, sequenced in a study of shared clonotypes between healthy human individuals. Generated by immunoSEQ multiplex PCR, the TCRdb table keeps only in-frame clones and is missing some. Among 2 million to 2.5 million clones listed, approximately 94% were seen once. Sequencing input: naive CD4+ T cells sorted from blood. The receptor source for this set is a man between 18 and 35 years old in good health. Each CDR3 is given with its conserved first and last residue. The order of the fields is D gene, V gene, clone size, J gene, CDR3 protein, CDR3 DNA. D genes are given only for firm matches. Expanded clones get a size class; other rows say once, few or many, or leave the size out.

>TRBD2|TRBV10-3|.|TRBJ2-2
CAISEWGLYLNTGELFF
TGTGCCATCAGTGAGTGGGGACTATACCTGAACACCGGGGAGCTGTTTTTT
>.|TRBV30|.|TRBJ1-2
CAWAGAGVYGYTF
TGTGCCTGGGCTGGAGCAGGGGTTTATGGCTACACCTTC
>TRBD2|TRBV10-3|.|TRBJ2-1
CAISDGTTNEQFF
TGTGCCATCAGTGACGGGACTACGAATGAGCAGTTCTTC
>.|TRBV7-8|.|TRBJ2-5
CASSWRGRETQYF
TGTGCCAGCAGCTGGCGGGGACGGGAGACCCAGTACTTC
>.|TRBV7-6|.|TRBJ2-7
CASSLAGLPGEQYF
TGTGCCAGCAGCTTAGCGGGACTCCCTGGCGAGCAGTACTTC
>.|TRBV11-1|.|TRBJ2-7
CASSLAGQNSYEQYF
TGTGCCAGCAGCTTAGCAGGACAGAACTCCTACGAGCAGTACTTC
>.|TRBV5-4|.|TRBJ2-3
CASSPRFGTDTQYF
TGTGCCAGCAGCCCCAGGTTTGGGACAGATACGCAGTATTTT
>.|TRBV13|.|TRBJ1-4
CASSSLGPEGEKLFF
TGTGCCAGCAGCTCCCTCGGACCTGAAGGGGAAAAACTGTTTTTT
>.|TRBV4-3|.|TRBJ2-2
CASSQGTGELFF
TGCGCCAGCAGCCAAGGGACCGGGGAGCTGTTTTTT
>.|TRBV7-8|.|TRBJ2-1
CASSLSKNNEQFF
TGTGCCAGCAGCTTATCTAAAAACAATGAGCAGTTCTTC
>TRBD1|TRBV4-1|once|TRBJ2-3
CARFVLQGIERDTQYF
TGCGCCAGGTTCGTATTACAGGGGATAGAGAGAGATACGCAGTATTTT
>TRBD1|TRBV19|.|TRBJ1-2
CASSDRGIGYGYTF
TGTGCCAGTAGTGACAGGGGAATTGGCTATGGCTACACCTTC
>TRBD2|TRBV5-4|.|TRBJ2-1
CASSLSGGAWNEQFF
TGTGCCAGCAGCTTAAGCGGGGGGGCCTGGAATGAGCAGTTCTTC
>.|TRBV30|.|TRBJ2-7
CAWSPGTVNEQYF
TGTGCCTGGAGTCCCGGGACTGTCAACGAGCAGTACTTC
>TRBD2|TRBV10-3|.|TRBJ2-1
CAISQTSGRDYNEQFF
TGTGCCATCAGCCAGACTAGCGGGAGGGATTACAATGAGCAGTTCTTC
>.|TRBV6-1|.|TRBJ1-5
CASTAGTGVNQPQHF
TGTGCCAGCACTGCCGGGACGGGCGTCAATCAGCCCCAGCATTTT
>.|TRBV2|.|TRBJ2-2
CASQADLNTGELFF
TGTGCCAGCCAGGCGGACTTAAACACCGGGGAGCTGTTTTTT
>.|TRBV5-4|.|TRBJ2-1
CASSFGTQGYNEQFF
TGTGCCAGCAGCTTCGGGACCCAGGGATACAATGAGCAGTTCTTC
>TRBD2|TRBV18|.|TRBJ2-7
CASSPRSGGAHEQYF
TGTGCCAGCTCACCACGCAGCGGGGGGGCCCACGAGCAGTACTTC
>TRBD1|TRBV25-1|once|TRBJ2-7
CASRDRDYEQYF
TGTGCCAGCAGAGACAGGGACTACGAGCAGTACTTC
>.|TRBV5-6|.|TRBJ2-2
CASSLKVGNTGELFF
TGTGCCAGCAGCTTAAAGGTTGGAAACACCGGGGAGCTGTTTTTT
>TRBD1|TRBV19|.|TRBJ2-4
CASSPQGAFGKNIQYF
TGTGCCAGTAGTCCACAGGGGGCGTTTGGCAAAAACATTCAGTACTTC
>.|TRBV28|.|TRBJ1-3
CASSLQGTGNTIYF
TGTGCCAGCAGTTTACAGGGGACTGGAAACACCATATATTTT
>.|TRBV2|few|TRBJ1-2
CASSVGQADYGYTF
TGTGCCAGCAGTGTCGGGCAGGCGGACTATGGCTACACCTTC
>TRBD2|TRBV6-6|.|TRBJ2-1
CASSTLGGESYNEQFF
TGTGCCAGCAGTACCCTTGGGGGGGAGTCCTACAATGAGCAGTTCTTC
>TRBD2|TRBV11-3|once|TRBJ2-7
CASSSSGGDGYEQYF
TGTGCCAGCAGCTCGAGCGGGGGGGATGGCTACGAGCAGTACTTC
>.|TRBV28|.|TRBJ1-2
CASSLDSRGKYGYTF
TGTGCCAGCAGTTTAGATAGTCGAGGGAAGTACGGCTACACCTTC
>TRBD1|TRBV5-1|.|TRBJ1-2
CASSLGLQGYGYTF
TGCGCCAGCAGCTTGGGCCTACAGGGGTATGGCTACACCTTC
>.|TRBV6-4|.|TRBJ1-6
CASSIGEGPLHF
TGTGCCAGCAGTATCGGGGAGGGACCCCTCCACTTT
>TRBD1|TRBV18|.|TRBJ1-2
CASSPDRVVGYTF
TGTGCCAGCTCACCCGACAGGGTGGTCGGCTACACCTTC
>.|TRBV5-1|once|TRBJ2-3
CASSFGPTSTDTQYF
TGCGCCAGCAGCTTCGGGCCTACTAGCACAGATACGCAGTATTTT
>.|TRBV5-1|once|TRBJ1-4
CASSAAGRGNEKLFF
TGCGCCAGCAGCGCAGCAGGGCGCGGTAATGAAAAACTGTTTTTT
>.|TRBV5-1|once|TRBJ1-6
CASSFSGDADNSPLHF
TGCGCCAGCAGCTTCTCCGGGGACGCTGATAATTCACCCCTCCACTTT
>.|TRBV19|few|TRBJ1-5
CASSIGGSSNQPQHF
TGTGCCAGTAGTATCGGAGGGAGCAGCAATCAGCCCCAGCATTTT
>.|TRBV7-9|.|TRBJ2-7
CASSLEPGSYEQYF
TGTGCCAGCAGCTTAGAACCAGGCTCCTACGAGCAGTACTTC
>TRBD1|TRBV28|.|TRBJ2-7
CASTSDRAGEQYF
TGTGCCAGCACATCGGACAGGGCTGGCGAGCAGTACTTC
>.|TRBV7-2|.|TRBJ2-1
CASSLLLGSYNEQFF
TGTGCCAGCAGCTTATTGCTGGGCTCCTACAATGAGCAGTTCTTC
>.|TRBV6-5|.|TRBJ1-5
CASRGVFGNQPQHF
TGTGCCAGCAGAGGGGTCTTCGGCAATCAGCCCCAGCATTTT
>.|TRBV30|.|TRBJ1-1
CAWSLTRNTEAFF
TGTGCCTGGAGTCTCACGAGGAACACTGAAGCTTTCTTT
>TRBD1|TRBV6-5|few|TRBJ2-7
CASSRDSYEQYF
TGTGCCAGCAGTCGGGACAGCTACGAGCAGTACTTC
>.|TRBV7-9|.|TRBJ2-4
CASAPGGYLAKNIQYF
TGTGCCAGCGCCCCTGGGGGATACCTAGCCAAAAACATTCAGTACTTC
>TRBD1|TRBV30|.|TRBJ1-2
CAWGTVLYGYTF
TGTGCCTGGGGGACAGTCTTGTATGGCTACACCTTC
>TRBD1|TRBV27|.|TRBJ1-3
CASSPDRVGNTIYF
TGTGCCAGCAGTCCCGACAGGGTAGGAAACACCATATATTTT
>.|TRBV11-2|.|TRBJ2-5
CASSSGFGETQYF
TGTGCCAGCAGCTCAGGGTTTGGGGAGACCCAGTACTTC
>TRBD1|TRBV6-1|once|TRBJ1-2
CASDRQGMNYGYTF
TGTGCCAGCGACAGACAGGGTATGAACTATGGCTACACCTTC
>.|TRBV6-6|.|TRBJ2-5
CASRGGLAVQETQYF
TGTGCCAGCAGGGGGGGGCTAGCGGTACAAGAGACCCAGTACTTC
>.|TRBV6-5|.|TRBJ2-7
CASTPSGGPYEQYF
TGTGCCAGCACCCCGTCTGGCGGACCCTACGAGCAGTACTTC
>.|TRBV7-9|.|TRBJ2-2
CASTAGRDTGELFF
TGTGCCAGCACCGCAGGTCGGGACACCGGGGAGCTGTTTTTT
>TRBD1|TRBV9|.|TRBJ1-6
CASAHRGDIRNSPLHF
TGTGCCAGCGCCCACAGGGGGGATATAAGGAATTCACCCCTCCACTTT
>.|TRBV28|.|TRBJ1-4
CASRRQTATNEKLFF
TGTGCCAGCAGGAGACAGACGGCAACTAATGAAAAACTGTTTTTT
>TRBD1|TRBV5-1|.|TRBJ2-3
CATADRGRTSASDTQYF
TGCGCCACCGCGGACAGGGGGAGAACTAGCGCATCAGATACGCAGTATTTT
>TRBD2|TRBV11-2|.|TRBJ2-7
CASSSRAGSYEQYF
TGTGCCAGCAGCTCCCGAGCGGGATCCTACGAGCAGTACTTC
>.|TRBV25-1|.|TRBJ1-5
CASSESGRSNQPQHF
TGTGCCAGCAGTGAATCGGGGAGGAGCAATCAGCCCCAGCATTTT
>TRBD1|TRBV27|.|TRBJ1-1
CASSPRTGTGNTEAFF
TGTGCCAGCAGTCCCCGAACCGGGACAGGGAACACTGAAGCTTTCTTT
>TRBD1|TRBV9|once|TRBJ2-2
CASKGTVNTGELFF
TGTGCCAGCAAGGGGACAGTGAACACCGGGGAGCTGTTTTTT
>.|TRBV6-5|.|TRBJ1-6
CASSRVLNSPLHF
TGTGCCAGCAGCCGGGTCCTTAATTCACCCCTCCACTTT
>TRBD1|TRBV6-6|.|TRBJ1-4
CASSYLRGANEKLFF
TGTGCCAGCAGTTACCTCAGGGGGGCTAATGAAAAACTGTTTTTT
>.|TRBV2|.|TRBJ1-2
CASDRDNYGYTF
TGTGCCAGCGACCGGGACAACTATGGCTACACCTTC
>.|TRBV6-5|.|TRBJ2-7
CATKGGRGPYEQYF
TGTGCCACCAAAGGAGGACGGGGGCCCTACGAGCAGTACTTC